There are a few counts of the clone carrying this T cell receptor beta chain. No antigen is known for it. TCRdb passed the RT-PCR reads through MiXCR, listing each CDR3 protein once. The table lists about 650,000 distinct CDR3 sequences, 13% to 15% of them singletons. This sample was taken from a study of response to subunit inactivated influenza vaccine. V shed 6 bases and J shed 3 bases, with 12 bases lying between them. This CDR3 comprises 13 residues. Study-wide findings and caveats: Authors proposed each seasonal influenza vaccination draws in few new T cells.

Sequences were derived from PBMCs from blood, sampled around 14 days before vaccination. This sequence originates from a man aged 45-60 years who received an inactivated influenza vaccine. The chain joins TRBV12-3 or TRBV12-4 to TRBJ2-7, with TRBD1 as a possible D gene (6 bases). The CDR3 DNA reads TGTGCCAGCAGGCTCGCAGGGGACTACGAGCAGTACTTC. It yields the protein CASRLAGDYEQYF.